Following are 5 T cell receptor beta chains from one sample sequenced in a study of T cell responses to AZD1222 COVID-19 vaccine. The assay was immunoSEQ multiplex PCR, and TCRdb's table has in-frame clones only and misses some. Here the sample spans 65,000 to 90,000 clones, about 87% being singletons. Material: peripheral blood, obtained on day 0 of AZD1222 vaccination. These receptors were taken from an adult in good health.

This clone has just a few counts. CDR3 DNA: TGTGCCAGCACCCGGCAGGGGGGATCTAACTATGGCTACACCTTC. Protein: CASTRQGGSNYGYTF. V usage is TRBV27 and J usage is TRBJ1-2; 7 bases map to TRBD1. The J segment lost 0 bases and the V segment lost 7 bases, leaving 8 bases of the junction unmatched. Per the germline V gene, CDR1 is MNHEY and CDR2 is SMNVEV (reference sequence). The CDR3 is made up of 15 amino acids.

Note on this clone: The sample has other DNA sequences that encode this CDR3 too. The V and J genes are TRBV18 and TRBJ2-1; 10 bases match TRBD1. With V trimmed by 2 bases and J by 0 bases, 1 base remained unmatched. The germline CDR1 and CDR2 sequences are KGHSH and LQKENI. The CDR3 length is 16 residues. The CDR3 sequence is CASSPGQGDSYNEQFF. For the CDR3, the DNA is TGTGCCAGCTCACCAGGACAGGGGGACTCCTACAATGAGCAGTTCTTC.

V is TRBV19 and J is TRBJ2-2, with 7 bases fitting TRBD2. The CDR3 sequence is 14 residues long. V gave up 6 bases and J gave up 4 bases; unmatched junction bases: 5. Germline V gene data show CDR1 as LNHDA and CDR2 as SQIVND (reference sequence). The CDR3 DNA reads TGTGCCAGTAGACAAGGGACTATCACCGGGGAGCTGTTTTTT. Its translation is CASRQGTITGELFF. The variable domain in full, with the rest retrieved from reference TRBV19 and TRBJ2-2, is DGGITQSPKYLFRKEGQNVTLSCEQNLNHDAMYWYRQDPGQGLRLIYYSQIVNDFQKGDIAEGYSVSREKKESFPLTVTSAQKNPTAFYLCASRQGTITGELFFGEGSRLTVL.

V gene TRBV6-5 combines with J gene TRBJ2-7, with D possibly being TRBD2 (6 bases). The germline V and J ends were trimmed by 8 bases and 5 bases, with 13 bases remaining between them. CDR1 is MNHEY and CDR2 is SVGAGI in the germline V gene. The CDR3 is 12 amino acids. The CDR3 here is CASGLNDDEQYF. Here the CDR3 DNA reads TGTGCCAGCGGACTAAATGACGACGAGCAGTACTTC.

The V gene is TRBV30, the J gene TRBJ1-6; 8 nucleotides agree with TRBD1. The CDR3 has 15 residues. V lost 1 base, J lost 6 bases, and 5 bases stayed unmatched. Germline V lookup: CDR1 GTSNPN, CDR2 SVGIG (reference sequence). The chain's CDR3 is CAWSASGGFNSPLHF. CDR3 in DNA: TGTGCCTGGAGTGCTTCAGGGGGCTTTAATTCACCCCTCCACTTT.